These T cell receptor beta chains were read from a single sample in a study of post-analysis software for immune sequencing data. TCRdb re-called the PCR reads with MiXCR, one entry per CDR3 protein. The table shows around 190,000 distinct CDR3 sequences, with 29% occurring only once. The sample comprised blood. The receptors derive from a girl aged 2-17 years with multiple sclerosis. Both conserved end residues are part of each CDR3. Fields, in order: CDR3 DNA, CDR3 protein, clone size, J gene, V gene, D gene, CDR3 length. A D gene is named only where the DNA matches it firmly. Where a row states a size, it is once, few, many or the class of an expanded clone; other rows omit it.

TGCGCCAGCAGCTTGATTGCTGGGGAGGTCCCAGAGTCTTCCCTCTACGAGCAGTACTTC	CASSLIAGEVPESSLYEQYF	many	TRBJ2-7	TRBV5-1	-	20
TGCAGTGCCCCCCTCGGACTAGCGGGAATTAGCTCCTACGAGCAGTACTTC	CSAPLGLAGISSYEQYF	-	TRBJ2-7	TRBV20-1	TRBD2	17
TGTGACAGCAGCCTACGCATTGCCCGACTCTATGGCTACACCTTC	CDSSLRIARLYGYTF	-	TRBJ1-2	TRBV7-2	-	15
TGCAGTGCTAGGGCAAACAGGGGAGAGACCCAGTACTTC	CSARANRGETQYF	many	TRBJ2-5	TRBV20-1	TRBD1	13
TGTGCCTCCCGGGGCACCGGGGAGCTGTTTTTT	CASRGTGELFF	few	TRBJ2-2	TRBV2	-	11
TGCGCCAGCAGCTTGGGAGATAATTCACCCCTCCACTTT	CASSLGDNSPLHF	-	TRBJ1-6	TRBV5-1	-	13
TGCGCCAGCAGCCGCCCGACTGGGCTACCTTCTGAAAAACTGTTTTTT	CASSRPTGLPSEKLFF	many	TRBJ1-4	TRBV5-1	-	16
TGTGCCAGCAGGATTGCTGGAAACACCATATATTTT	CASRIAGNTIYF	-	TRBJ1-3	TRBV28	-	12
TGTGCCAGCAGCCGCCCCGGGGATGGGGACACCGGGGAGCTGTTTTTT	CASSRPGDGDTGELFF	-	TRBJ2-2	TRBV12-3/TRBV12-4	-	16
TGTGCCAGCAGCTACTCCTATGGCTACACCTTC	CASSYSYGYTF	many	TRBJ1-2	TRBV28	-	11
TGCAGTGCTAACAGGAATTCGGGTTCACCCCTCCACTTT	CSANRNSGSPLHF	many	TRBJ1-6	TRBV20-1	-	13
TGCGCCAGCAGCTCGAGGGCCGGGACAGGGGGCAATGAGCAGTTCTTC	CASSSRAGTGGNEQFF	-	TRBJ2-1	TRBV5-1	TRBD1	16
TGTGCCTGCGTGACAGGGTCCTACAATGAGCAGTTCTTC	CACVTGSYNEQFF	few	TRBJ2-1	TRBV30	TRBD1	13
TGCAGTGCTAGGGAGGGCAACTACGAGCAGTACTTC	CSAREGNYEQYF	many	TRBJ2-7	TRBV20-1	-	12
TGTACCAGCAGCTTAGCTTTCAAAATGGCTAGCGGGAGGGCAGGGTCTGAGCAGTTCTTC	CTSSLAFKMASGRAGSEQFF	few	TRBJ2-1	TRBV7-2	TRBD2	20
TGTGCCAGCAGTAAAGGATCGGCGCTCCCTGAAAAACTGTTTTTT	CASSKGSALPEKLFF	-	TRBJ1-4	TRBV12-3/TRBV12-4	-	15
TGTGCCAGCAGTCCGCTGCTAGCGGGAGCCTACAATGAGCAGTTCTTC	CASSPLLAGAYNEQFF	few	TRBJ2-1	TRBV28	TRBD2	16
TGTGCCAGCATTGGTGGAGGGAGTACGGCATTCCTATACAATGAGCAGTTCTTC	CASIGGGSTAFLYNEQFF	-	TRBJ2-1	TRBV2	-	18
TGTACCAGCAGTTTAGCCCACAATGAGCAGTTCTTC	CTSSLAHNEQFF	-	TRBJ2-1	TRBV12-3/TRBV12-4	-	12
TGTGCCAGCAATTCGGCAGGGCGGACTGGGGCCAACGTCCTGACTTTC	CASNSAGRTGANVLTF	-	TRBJ2-6	TRBV12-3/TRBV12-4	-	16
TGCAGTGCCACCGGGACGGTCCAAGAGACCCAGTACTTC	CSATGTVQETQYF	many	TRBJ2-5	TRBV20-1	-	13
TGTGCCAGCGGCAACACTAGGGGCGGGGAGACCCAGTACTTC	CASGNTRGGETQYF	once	TRBJ2-5	TRBV14	-	14
TGTGCCAGCAGCTCTACTAACGCACAGATCAATGAGCAGTTCTTC	CASSSTNAQINEQFF	few	TRBJ2-1	TRBV16	-	15
TGTGCCAGTACCTGGGGACAGGGAATCGCTCAGCCCCAGCATTTT	CASTWGQGIAQPQHF	few	TRBJ1-5	TRBV6-1	TRBD1	15
TGCGCCAGCAGCGTGGAAGAGACCCAGTACTTC	CASSVEETQYF	many	TRBJ2-5	TRBV5-1	-	11
TGTGCCAGCAGTGATCCGAGTGGCGGACGAACAGTGAGCTCCTACGAGCAGTACTTC	CASSDPSGGRTVSSYEQYF	-	TRBJ2-7	TRBV2	-	19
TGCGCCAGCAGCCAACTAGCGGGGGCTAGCACAGATACGCAGTATTTT	CASSQLAGASTDTQYF	few	TRBJ2-3	TRBV5-1	TRBD2	16
TGCAGTGCTAGACCCCGACAGGGGGCTGAAAAACTGTTTTTT	CSARPRQGAEKLFF	many	TRBJ1-4	TRBV20-1	TRBD1	14
TGTGCCAGCAGCCAAGAGGAGGCGGGAGGGACAGATACGCAGTATTTT	CASSQEEAGGTDTQYF	few	TRBJ2-3	TRBV4-2	TRBD2	16
TGTGCCAGCAGCTTGGCAGGGGGTCTCACAGATACGCAGTATTTT	CASSLAGGLTDTQYF	many	TRBJ2-3	TRBV5-6	TRBD1	15
TGTGCCAGCAGTTCCCGGACAGGTTGGACTGAAGCTTTCTTT	CASSSRTGWTEAFF	many	TRBJ1-1	TRBV12-3/TRBV12-4	TRBD1	14
TGTGCCAGCAGTGAAGGGAAGGCCGGGACGCAGTATTTT	CASSEGKAGTQYF	few	TRBJ2-3	TRBV6-1	-	13
TGCAGCGGGCGGGGCGGAGGGGAAAAACTGTTTTTT	CSGRGGGEKLFF	many	TRBJ1-4	TRBV29-1	-	12
TGCAGCGTTGAACGGGGGAGCGGGATAGATACGCAGTATTTT	CSVERGSGIDTQYF	many	TRBJ2-3	TRBV29-1	TRBD2	14
TGTGCCAGCAGCCCCGCCAGGGTGGAAGTGGAGACCCAGTACTTC	CASSPARVEVETQYF	few	TRBJ2-5	TRBV7-9	-	15
TGCGCCAGCAGCTTCGGGACTAGCGGGGGGGCCGGCACAGATACGCAGTATTTT	CASSFGTSGGAGTDTQYF	-	TRBJ2-3	TRBV5-1	TRBD2	18
TGCGCCAGCAGCCCGGACAACCAAGAGACCCAGTACTTC	CASSPDNQETQYF	many	TRBJ2-5	TRBV5-1	-	13
TGTGCCAGCAGCCAATATTCAGGGACAGGGGCCACCGGGGAGCTGTTTTTT	CASSQYSGTGATGELFF	-	TRBJ2-2	TRBV14	TRBD1	17
TGCGCCAGCAGCTTGGTTCCCACACAGCCCCAGCATTTT	CASSLVPTQPQHF	-	TRBJ1-5	TRBV5-1	-	13
TGTGCCAGCAGCCAAGGTGGGCCGGGGGAAAGCAATCAGCCCCAGCATTTT	CASSQGGPGESNQPQHF	-	TRBJ1-5	TRBV3-1	-	17
TGCGCCAGCAGCTTGGCCATAAGACAGCTAACCTACGAGCAGTACTTC	CASSLAIRQLTYEQYF	many	TRBJ2-7	TRBV5-1	-	16
TGTGCCACCAGCAGAGTGGGGGGGGCCAAAAACATTCAGTACTTC	CATSRVGGAKNIQYF	many	TRBJ2-4	TRBV15	TRBD2	15